This T cell receptor beta chain was identified during a study of T cells after yellow fever vaccination. Overall study results and limits: Post-booster repertoires again held most primary-vaccination clones (roughly 96% CD4, approximately 90% CD8).

In the case of this clonotype: The antigen is not known.

Production of TCR cDNA was by 5'RACE template switching, which also added a universal primer site and UMIs. TCRdb ran MiXCR on the 5' RACE reads and lists one entry per CDR3 protein. The table shows tens of thousands of distinct CDR3 sequences, with approximately 7.5% occurring only once. After removal of 4 bases from V and 3 bases from J, the junction contained 3 bases not matched to a gene. Germline V gene data show CDR1 as SGHDT and CDR2 as YYEEEE. The CDR3 runs 14 residues. This material consisted of CD8+ T cells sorted from PBMCs, taken on the day of the yellow fever booster vaccination. V gene TRBV5-6 combines with J gene TRBJ2-5; 10 bases are a match to TRBD2. The TCR comes from a man aged 25 to 40 who received the YFV17D yellow fever vaccine. Here the CDR3 reads CASSTGLAEETQYF. The CDR3 nucleotides are TGTGCCAGCAGCACAGGACTAGCGGAAGAGACCCAGTACTTC.